The 23 T cell receptor beta chains below were found in one sample sequenced in a study of regulatory T cells in long-lasting Graves disease. Time point meaning: newly diagnosed GD, antithyroid drugs for less than 3 months. Extracted PBMC RNA gave rise to the TCR library. Through Arm-PCR of CDR3 regions and iRepertoire HTBI primers, TCR beta libraries were built. MiXCR, run by TCRdb on the multiplex PCR reads, gives a single entry per CDR3 protein. The sample has some 250,000 distinct CDR3 sequences; 18% are singletons. In addition, the sample was reused for a study of T cells in Graves' hyperthyroidism and ophthalmopathy.

Sequenced material: peripheral blood mononuclear cells (PBMCs), taken at new diagnosis, from a patient treated with antithyroid drugs. The receptors were sampled from a woman in her thirties with Graves disease.

This clonotype was found many times. The chain couples TRBV12-3 or TRBV12-4 to TRBJ2-3; 7 bases line up with TRBD1. With V trimmed by 5 bases and J by 5 bases, 7 bases remained unmatched. This CDR3 is 14 amino acids long. CDR3 sequence: CASSRTQGEDTQYF. Written as DNA, the CDR3 is TGTGCCAGCAGTCGTACGCAGGGGGAAGATACGCAGTATTTT.

In regard to this clonotype: A far larger clone is a single base away, which makes a read error likely. The rearrangement links TRBV2 to TRBJ2-7; D might be TRBD1 (6 bases). CDR3 length equals 13 residues. Deletions cut 8 bases from V and 1 base from J, with 12 bases between. CDR1 is SNHLY and CDR2 is FYNNEI in the germline V gene. CDR3 sequence: CASRRGNSYEQYF. The CDR3 nucleotides read TGTGCCAGCCGCAGGGGCAATTCCTACGAGCAGTACTTC.

Notes on this clonotype: This may stem from a read error, because a much larger clone lies one nucleotide away. The chain joins TRBV12-3 or TRBV12-4 to TRBJ1-2; the D is unclear. The CDR3 covers 11 residues. The CDR3 is CASSPHWPLAF. The CDR3 nucleotides are TGTGCCAGCAGCCCCCACTGGCCTCTCGCCTTC.

Worth noting for this clonotype: Sequence at one end of the junction differs from germline and may be a read error. This chain connects TRBV5-1 to TRBJ1-1; D possibly corresponds to TRBD1 (5 bases). The CDR3 contains 12 residues. Germline V lookup: CDR1 SGHRS, CDR2 YFSETQ. The CDR3 loop is CTSSSDTGEAFF. Written as DNA, the CDR3 is TGCACCAGCAGCTCGGACACTGGTGAAGCTTTCTTT.

This clonotype was observed at least ten times. The V gene is TRBV4-1, the J gene TRBJ1-1; the D is unclear. The CDR3 is made up of 14 amino acids. CDR1 is MGHRA and CDR2 is YSYEKL in the germline V gene. V dropped 4 bases and J dropped 2 bases, with 11 bases sitting between them. CDR3 bases: TGCGCCAGCAGCCCACAGCAAACTAACACTGAAGCTTTCTTT. Encoded protein: CASSPQQTNTEAFF.

This clonotype was seen repeatedly, ten times or more. The chain employs TRBV27 and TRBJ2-7; possible D gene TRBD2, 6 bases. The CDR3 runs to 15 residues. Germline-derived CDR1 and CDR2 are MNHEY and SMNVEV (reference sequence). V was cut by 3 bases and J by 1 base, with 13 bases left in between. CDR3 coding DNA: TGTGCCAGCAGTTTTTTGGGGGGTACATCCTACGAGCAGTACTTC. The encoded protein is CASSFLGGTSYEQYF.

Concerning this clonotype: A far larger clone lies a single base away; this is likely a read error. This chain connects TRBV18 to TRBJ2-5, with D possibly matching TRBD1 (7 bases). The J call may not be correct, given that the DNA end is closer to TRBJ2-1. Germline V gives CDR1 KGHSH, CDR2 LQKENI. The CDR3 loop spans 14 amino acids. CDR3 DNA: TGTGCCAGCTCACCCCCGGGACAGCGGGCCGAGCAGTTCTTC. This translates into CASSPPGQRAEQFF.

Only a few counts were recorded for this clonotype. The gene calls are TRBV5-1 and TRBJ2-3; D is undetermined. There are 17 residues in the CDR3. V was shortened by 1 base and J by 1 base, with 16 bases between the two germline ends. Germline lookup yields CDR1 SGHRS and CDR2 YFSETQ. CDR3 protein: CASSLRVRTSGTDTQYF. The CDR3 nucleotides are TGCGCCAGCAGCTTGAGGGTTCGTACATCCGGCACAGATACGCAGTATTTT.

This clonotype was counted at least ten times. The V call is TRBV7-2, the J call TRBJ1-5; no clear D. The ends were cut back, 5 bases at V and 6 bases at J, with 14 bases in the middle. The CDR3 spans 14 residues. CDR1 SGHTA and CDR2 FQGNSA come from the germline V gene. The CDR3 nucleotides read TGTGCCAGCAGCCCTGCCGCTGTCCCTCAGCCCCAGCATTTT. This sequence encodes CASSPAAVPQPQHF. The variable domain in full, completed from reference TRBV7-2 and TRBJ1-5, reads GAGVSQSPSNKVTEKGKDVELRCDPISGHTALYWYRQSLGQGLEFLIYFQGNSAPDKSGLPSDRFSAERTGGSVSTLTIQRTQQEDSAVYLCASSPAAVPQPQHFGDGTRLSIL.

Many counts were recorded for this clonotype. J is TRBJ1-4 and V is TRBV12-3 or TRBV12-4, with D possibly matching TRBD1 (5 bases). Trimming left V 4 bases short and J 4 bases short, with 7 bases between. The CDR3 extends over 13 amino acids. CDR3 in amino acids: CASSWDVNEKLFF. CDR3 in DNA: TGTGCCAGCAGTTGGGACGTTAATGAAAAACTGTTTTTT.

The J gene is TRBJ1-5, the V gene TRBV5-1; D gene ambiguous. CDR1 SGHRS and CDR2 YFSETQ come from the germline V gene. CDR3 size: 15 residues. V was cut by 0 bases and J by 1 base, with 8 bases left in between. In DNA form, the CDR3 reads TGCGCCAGCAGCTTGGAAGGGAGAAGCAATCAGCCCCAGCATTTT. Translated: CASSLEGRSNQPQHF.

This clonotype occurred once. This probably arose from a read error, given a far larger clone one base away. V and J are TRBV7-2 and TRBJ2-2; no reliable D call. V gave up 5 bases and J gave up 1 base, with 14 bases separating them. The CDR3 totals 16 residues. CDR1 and CDR2 from the germline V gene are SGHTA and FQGNSA. For the CDR3, the DNA is TGTGCCAGCAGCCTAGTCCCCCTCAGGAACACCGGGGAGCTGTTTTTT. Amino acids: CASSLVPLRNTGELFF.

This clonotype showed up many times. The chain is built from TRBV3-1 and TRBJ1-5; tentatively, D is TRBD1 (5 bases). Trimming stripped 1 base from V and 2 bases from J, with 12 bases between. Germline V lookup: CDR1 LGHDT, CDR2 YNNKEL (reference sequence). The CDR3 has 16 residues. In DNA, the CDR3 is TGTGCCAGCAGCCAAGGGGGGGGACCCGGCAATCAGCCCCAGCATTTT. Its translation: CASSQGGGPGNQPQHF.

Ten or more counts support this clonotype. In nucleotides, the CDR3 is TGTGCCAGCAGTCGGGCCCTTAATCAGCCCCAGCATTTT. Amino acids: CASSRALNQPQHF. The V call is TRBV12-3 or TRBV12-4, the J call TRBJ1-5, with D unclear. The CDR3 has 13 amino acids. The V gene lost 5 bases and the J gene lost 4 bases, with 9 bases spanning the gap.

Concerning this clonotype: This may arise from a read error, as a much more abundant clone is one base away. The genes are TRBV6-2 or TRBV6-3 and TRBJ2-2; 7 nucleotides line up with TRBD1. Germline V gives CDR1 MNHEY, CDR2 SVGEGT. CDR3 length: 15 residues. Trimming at V came to 4 bases and at J to 6 bases, leaving 8 bases not matched to a gene. CDR3 nucleotide sequence: TGTGCCAGCAGTTGGGGGACAGAGAAAGCCGGGGAGCTGTTTTTT. It translates to CASSWGTEKAGELFF.

This clonotype was found many times. The chain couples TRBV3-1 to TRBJ2-7, with D perhaps matching TRBD1 or TRBD2 (5 bases each). The CDR3 is made up of 14 amino acids. The V end lost 1 base, the J end lost 1 base, and 8 bases lay between the germline ends. From germline, CDR1 is LGHDT and CDR2 YNNKEL (reference sequence). CDR3 in amino acids: CASSQAGPSYEQYF. The DNA of the CDR3 is TGTGCCAGCAGCCAAGCGGGACCATCCTACGAGCAGTACTTC.

This clonotype was observed at least ten times. The chain recombines TRBV18 with TRBJ2-7, with TRBD1 matching 9 bases. The CDR3 is 14 residues long. The V segment lost 3 bases and the J segment 6 bases; nucleotides outside the gene matches: 6. CDR1 is KGHSH and CDR2 is LQKENI in the germline V gene. DNA for the CDR3: TGTGCCAGCTCACCCGGGACAGGGAAGGCCGAGCAGTACTTC. Amino acid sequence: CASSPGTGKAEQYF.

This clonotype came up many times. This chain links TRBV7-9 with TRBJ2-3; tentatively, D is TRBD1 (5 bases). The CDR3 covers 16 residues. Germline CDR1 SEHNR, CDR2 FQNEAQ (reference sequence). Deletions cut 5 bases from V and 4 bases from J, with 19 bases between. The CDR3 spells CASSPYQGRESDTQYF. CDR3 coding DNA: TGTGCCAGCAGCCCTTACCAGGGAAGGGAATCAGATACGCAGTATTTT.

This clonotype occurred many times. The chain couples TRBV7-3 to TRBJ1-2, with D possibly TRBD1 on 5 matching bases. This CDR3 region has 15 residues. Trimming stripped 5 bases from V and 6 bases from J, with 19 bases between. The germline CDR1 and CDR2 sequences are SGHTA and FQGTGA. Written as DNA, the CDR3 is TGTGCCAGCAGCCCCCACGGGAGGGGAAATAATGGCTACACCTTC. Residues: CASSPHGRGNNGYTF.

Comment on this clonotype: This may arise from a read error, as a much more abundant clone is one base away. J is TRBJ2-5 and V is TRBV6-2 or TRBV6-3, with D unclear. Germline loops: CDR1 MNHEY, CDR2 SVGEGT. The CDR3 has 14 residues. The CDR3 loop is CASSYQGYQEAQYF. The CDR3 DNA reads TGTGCCAGCAGTTACCAAGGATACCAAGAGGCCCAGTACTTC.

Concerning this clonotype: One base away lies a much larger clone, so this may be a sequencing read error. The rearrangement uses TRBV20-1 and TRBJ1-6; 7 positions match TRBD1. The length of the CDR3 is 15 residues. Germline CDR1 is DFQATT and CDR2 is SNEGSKA (reference sequence). CDR3 sequence reads: CSARRDSSYNSPPHF. Written as DNA, the CDR3 is TGCAGTGCTAGAAGGGACAGCTCCTATAATTCACCCCCCCACTTT.

The chain combines TRBV24-1 with TRBJ1-5; 8 bases are a match to TRBD1. Germline-derived CDR1 and CDR2 are KGHDR and SFDVKD. The ends lost 10 bases at V and 4 bases at J; junction bases unmatched: 11. CDR3 size: 15 residues. Here the CDR3 reads CATAPTGVRNQPQHF. The CDR3 region has the DNA TGTGCCACTGCGCCGACAGGGGTTCGAAATCAGCCCCAGCATTTT.

This clonotype was seen repeatedly, ten times or more. The rearrangement joins TRBV7-8 to TRBJ1-2; D perhaps matches TRBD1 (6 bases). Trimming stripped 3 bases from V and 5 bases from J, with 13 bases between. The CDR3 is made up of 14 amino acids. The germline CDR1 and CDR2 sequences are SGHVS and FQNEAQ. The CDR3, as DNA: TGTGCCAGCAGCTTGTCCGGGACACATTATGGCTACACCTTC. This codes for CASSLSGTHYGYTF.